The rows below give T cell receptor beta chains drawn from one sample of a study of Graves' ophthalmopathy and Graves' hyperthyroidism. In TCRdb, the multiplex PCR reads were re-called with MiXCR into one record per CDR3 protein. The table has 200,000 to 250,000 distinct CDR3 sequences, about 46% seen once. The material sequenced was peripheral blood. These receptors were obtained from an adult man with Graves' ophthalmopathy. Both conserved end residues are part of each CDR3. D genes are given only for firm matches. Expanded clones are given a class, and other clones once, few, many or no size at all.

>few|TRBJ1-6|NA|TRBV14
CASSQVGHSPLHF
TGTGCCAGCAGCCAAGTCGGTCATTCACCCCTCCACTTT
>NA|TRBJ2-7|TRBD2|TRBV7-2
CASSPDVAGSSYEQYF
TGTGCCAGCAGCCCCGACGTAGCGGGCTCCTCTTACGAGCAGTACTTC
>NA|TRBJ1-4|NA|TRBV15
CATSRERAGSLNEKLFF
TGTGCCACCAGCAGAGAGAGGGCTGGGAGCCTTAATGAAAAACTGTTTTTT
>few|TRBJ1-1|NA|TRBV29-1
CSVVWGGREAFF
TGCAGCGTTGTTTGGGGAGGTCGCGAAGCTTTCTTT
>many|TRBJ1-2|NA|TRBV20-1
CSARPGPRRFGYTF
TGCAGTGCTAGGCCGGGACCACGAAGATTCGGCTACACCTTC
>NA|TRBJ1-1|NA|TRBV6-5
CASSQGAWAFF
TGTGCCAGCAGCCAGGGAGCATGGGCTTTCTTT
>NA|TRBJ1-5|TRBD1|TRBV29-1
CSVYTGDQPQHF
TGCAGCGTTTATACAGGGGATCAGCCCCAGCATTTT
>NA|TRBJ1-1|NA|TRBV12-3/TRBV12-4
CASSLQRGTEAFF
TGTGCCAGCAGTTTACAGAGGGGCACTGAAGCTTTCTTT
>NA|TRBJ1-1|NA|TRBV19
CASSPMTRSTEAFF
TGTGCCAGTAGTCCGATGACCAGGTCCACTGAAGCTTTCTTT
>NA|TRBJ1-5|TRBD1|TRBV2
CASSISTGGKQPQHF
TGTGCCAGCAGTATTTCGACAGGGGGCAAACAGCCCCAGCATTTT
>NA|TRBJ1-5|NA|TRBV6-5
CASSSFRDQPQHF
TGTGCCAGCAGTTCCTTCAGGGATCAGCCCCAGCATTTT
>NA|TRBJ2-7|NA|TRBV13
CAAGAYEQYF
TGTGCAGCCGGAGCCTACGAGCAGTACTTC
>NA|TRBJ2-2|TRBD2|TRBV24-1
CATSDRGGGQTNTGELFF
TGTGCCACCAGTGATCGCGGGGGGGGACAGACAAACACCGGGGAGCTGTTTTTT
>NA|TRBJ1-1|TRBD1|TRBV29-1
CSVQGGFNTEAFF
TGCAGCGTTCAGGGGGGGTTTAACACTGAAGCTTTCTTT
>NA|TRBJ1-4|TRBD1|TRBV5-1
CASSSGQGDEKLFF
TGCGCCAGCAGCTCGGGACAGGGTGATGAAAAACTGTTTTTT
>NA|TRBJ1-2|TRBD1|TRBV20-1
CSAESPDREAYGYTF
TGCAGTGCTGAATCTCCGGACAGGGAGGCCTATGGCTACACCTTC
>NA|TRBJ2-5|NA|TRBV29-1
CSASKGQETQYF
TGCAGCGCCAGCAAAGGACAAGAGACCCAGTACTTC
>few|TRBJ2-5|TRBD1|TRBV7-2
CASSMDRGETQYF
TGTGCCAGCAGCATGGACAGGGGTGAGACCCAGTACTTC
>NA|TRBJ1-1|NA|TRBV19
CASSITPGGRNDEAFF
TGTGCCAGTAGTATCACCCCAGGCGGTCGTAATGATGAAGCTTTCTTT
>NA|TRBJ1-1|NA|TRBV2
CASSEVGLRAEAFF
TGTGCCAGCAGCGAAGTTGGTCTACGCGCTGAAGCTTTCTTT
>NA|TRBJ2-2|TRBD2|TRBV7-7
CASSPRTSGGSINTGELFF
TGTGCTAGCAGCCCCCGGACTAGCGGGGGCTCCATAAACACCGGGGAGCTGTTTTTT
>NA|TRBJ1-4|NA|TRBV12-3/TRBV12-4
CASSLILGEKLFF
TGTGCCAGCAGTTTAATTCTGGGTGAAAAACTGTTTTTT
>NA|TRBJ1-1|TRBD1|TRBV7-9
CASSQTGGKTEAFF
TGTGCCAGCAGCCAGACAGGGGGAAAAACTGAAGCTTTCTTT
>NA|TRBJ2-3|TRBD2|TRBV10-3
CAIAEWTSGDPSTDTQYF
TGTGCCATCGCAGAATGGACTAGCGGGGATCCTAGCACAGATACGCAGTATTTT
>NA|TRBJ1-5|NA|TRBV7-8
CASSLAGFLMGYSNQPQHF
TGTGCCAGCAGCTTAGCGGGCTTTCTCATGGGGTATAGCAATCAGCCCCAGCATTTT
>NA|TRBJ1-2|NA|TRBV10-3
CAISPGDYGYTF
TGTGCCATCAGCCCTGGGGACTATGGCTACACCTTC
>NA|TRBJ2-5|TRBD2|TRBV27
CASSSWTSGGLETQYF
TGTGCCAGCAGTTCCTGGACTAGCGGGGGGTTGGAGACCCAGTACTTC
>few|TRBJ1-2|NA|TRBV2
CASSLRPDGNYGYTF
TGTGCCAGCAGCTTAAGACCGGACGGAAACTATGGCTACACCTTC
>few|TRBJ1-5|NA|TRBV9
CASSVGQNNQPQHF
TGTGCCAGCAGTGTTGGACAGAACAATCAGCCCCAGCATTTT
>NA|TRBJ2-2|NA|TRBV19
CASGGQLSGELFF
TGTGCCAGCGGGGGACAGTTGTCCGGGGAGCTGTTTTTT
>NA|TRBJ1-2|NA|TRBV24-1
CASSPLTGFPGYGYTF
TGTGCCAGCAGTCCCCTGACAGGTTTCCCCGGCTATGGCTACACCTTC
>few|TRBJ1-1|NA|TRBV6-5
CASSPVERGARRAFF
TGTGCCAGCAGCCCCGTGGAGCGGGGGGCGAGACGAGCTTTCTTT
>NA|TRBJ1-1|NA|TRBV2
CASSWDGVNTEAFF
TGTGCCAGCAGTTGGGACGGGGTGAACACTGAAGCTTTCTTT
>NA|TRBJ2-5|TRBD1|TRBV25-1
CASSYRGKGTQYF
TGTGCCAGCAGCTACAGGGGTAAGGGGACCCAGTACTTC
>few|TRBJ2-5|TRBD1|TRBV29-1
CSVETGQGRAQYF
TGCAGCGTGGAGACTGGACAGGGGAGGGCCCAGTACTTC
>NA|TRBJ1-6|NA|TRBV10-3
CASSEALNSPLHF
TGTGCCAGCAGTGAAGCGTTGAATTCACCCCTCCACTTT
>many|TRBJ1-4|TRBD1|TRBV2
CARTGQGEEKLFF
TGTGCCAGGACGGGACAGGGTGAGGAAAAACTGTTTTTT
>NA|TRBJ1-1|TRBD1|TRBV19
CASSKPGTGNTEAFF
TGTGCCAGTAGTAAGCCCGGGACAGGGAACACTGAAGCTTTCTTT